This TCR beta chain was recovered during a study of STAT5B mutations in CD4+ large granular lymphocyte leukemia. Whole-study findings and limits: Compared with healthy controls (2/35), patient top clones favored TRBV06 (8/27).

The CDR3 spans 15 residues. The germline V gene has CDR1 SQVTM and CDR2 ANQGSEA. The junction had 3 bases not matched to a gene; V was cut back by 4 bases and J by 0 bases. As for this clone: Its antigen is undetermined.

TCRdb keeps only in-frame clones here, not all; method: immunoSEQ multiplex PCR. The repertoire holds some 30,000 clones, with roughly 80% as singletons. The clonotype comes from a human donor in good health. J is TRBJ2-2 and V is TRBV29-1, with 9 bases fitting TRBD1. Sequencing was done on a sample of CD4+ T cells from blood buffy coats. This CDR3 is CSVGTGDANTGELFF. The CDR3 nucleotides are TGCAGCGTTGGGACAGGGGACGCGAACACCGGGGAGCTGTTTTTT.